One T cell receptor beta chain is described in this entry. Its antigen is unidentified. These data belong to a study of blood T cells in healthy people across ages. The study, taken as a whole, reports: Strong correlation was found linking TCR beta diversity to naive T cell percentage. Conclusively comparing naive with antigen-experienced cells was impossible with unsorted PBMCs.

A second PCR, run for about 7 to 12 cycles, used a sample-barcoded 5' primer plus a J-beta primer mix. TCRdb reanalysed the 5' RACE reads using MiXCR and keeps one entry per CDR3 protein. This table holds 1.5 million to 2 million distinct CDR3 sequences, 28% found once. Healthy Caucasian individuals from Russia aged roughly 6 to 90 were enrolled as donors. The V and J ends lost 0 bases and 6 bases respectively, with 13 bases between them. This CDR3 region has 15 residues. CDR1 is SGHRS and CDR2 is YFSETQ in the germline V gene. Sequences were obtained from blood. The chain recombines TRBV5-1 with TRBJ2-1, with a tentative D call TRBD1 (6 bases). This TCR was recovered from a woman aged 25 to 39 in good health. CDR3 sequence reads: CASSLVAGALNEQFF. CDR3 DNA: TGCGCCAGCAGCTTGGTTGCAGGGGCACTCAATGAGCAGTTCTTC.